This TCR beta chain stems from a study of T cell changes during pregnancy in multiple sclerosis. Here immunoSEQ multiplex PCR was the method, and the copy in TCRdb shows in-frame clones only, minus some. The sample records around 50,000 clones, approximately 90% being singletons. This CDR3 comprises 15 residues. The V gene's germline CDR1 is LNHNV and CDR2 YYDKDF (reference sequence). The V and J ends lost 4 bases and 0 bases respectively, with 10 bases between them. Sequencing used CD8+ T cells from peripheral blood mononuclear cells, obtained in the second trimester of pregnancy. The receptor comes from a female donor with multiple sclerosis, enrolled in a pregnancy study. V is TRBV15 and J is TRBJ1-5, with a tentative D call TRBD1 (6 bases). The CDR3 DNA is TGTGCCACCAGCATTACAGGGACTAGCAATCAGCCCCAGCATTTT. Translation gives CATSITGTSNQPQHF.